The 7 T cell receptor beta chains reported below all come from one sample, sequenced in a study of blood T cell repertoires in COVID-19. Here immunoSEQ multiplex PCR was the method, and the copy in TCRdb shows in-frame clones only, minus some. In the table there are about 240,000 clones, roughly 89% of which are singletons. The sequenced sample consisted of PBMCs or T cells enriched from blood (not recorded which). The receptor set was obtained from a man aged 35 to 55 who had recovered from COVID-19.

The chain combines TRBV27 with TRBJ2-1; TRBD1 matches 8 bases. Germline V gives CDR1 MNHEY, CDR2 SMNVEV (reference sequence). V was clipped by 8 bases and J by 4 bases; unmatched bases: 10. The CDR3 spans 15 residues. The CDR3 reads CASRLDRGPYNEQFF. The CDR3 DNA reads TGTGCCAGCCGACTAGACAGGGGACCATACAATGAGCAGTTCTTC.

This chain connects TRBV2 to TRBJ2-5, with 8 bases fitting TRBD2. The CDR3 spans 19 residues. Germline values: CDR1 SNHLY, CDR2 FYNNEI. The V segment lost 6 bases and the J segment 5 bases; nucleotides outside the gene matches: 23. Here the CDR3 reads CASRGRAAAGGGSWETQYF. The CDR3, as DNA: TGTGCCAGCAGAGGTCGGGCAGCGGCGGGAGGAGGCTCCTGGGAGACCCAGTACTTC. The full variable domain, its missing parts supplied by reference TRBV2 and TRBJ2-5, is EPEVTQTPSHQVTQMGQEVILRCVPISNHLYFYWYRQILGQKVEFLVSFYNNEISEKSEIFDDQFSVERPDGSNFTLKIRSTKLEDSAMYFCASRGRAAAGGGSWETQYFGPGTRLLVL.

The rearrangement joins TRBV29-1 to TRBJ2-1; maybe TRBD1 (6 bases). The ends were cut back, 4 bases at V and 1 base at J, with 17 bases in the middle. From germline, CDR1 is SQVTM and CDR2 ANQGSEA. This CDR3 is built from 16 residues. The CDR3 nucleotides read TGCAGCGTTGTCGGGACAACGTCTCATTCCTACAATGAGCAGTTCTTC. Translating gives CSVVGTTSHSYNEQFF.

This clone was detected only once. The chain uses TRBV18 and TRBJ1-1, with D perhaps TRBD1 (5 bases). V shed 4 bases and J shed 2 bases, with 14 bases lying between them. CDR3 length equals 15 residues. Germline-derived CDR1 and CDR2 are KGHSH and LQKENI. The CDR3 spells CASSLGQGENTEAFF. CDR3 nucleotide sequence: TGTGCCAGCTCACTCGGGCAAGGGGAAAACACTGAAGCTTTCTTT. The full variable domain, rest sourced from reference TRBV18 and TRBJ1-1, is NAGVMQNPRHLVRRRGQEARLRCSPMKGHSHVYWYRQLPEEGLKFMVYLQKENIIDESGMPKERFSAEFPKEGPSILRIQQVVRGDSAAYFCASSLGQGENTEAFFGQGTRLTVV.

V and J are TRBV20-1 and TRBJ1-1; D not certain. Trimming cost V 3 bases and J 0 bases, with 14 bases left between them. Germline CDR1 DFQATT, CDR2 SNEGSKA (reference sequence). The CDR3 is made up of 15 amino acids. The CDR3 spells CSASPDGGMNTEAFF. The CDR3 DNA follows: TGCAGTGCTAGTCCAGACGGAGGGATGAACACTGAAGCTTTCTTT.

The chain combines TRBV24-1 with TRBJ2-1, with a tentative D call TRBD1 (5 bases). Trimming shortened V by 0 bases and J by 6 bases, and 17 bases separated the two germline ends. The CDR3 spans 17 residues. Germline V gene lookup returns CDR1 KGHDR and CDR2 SFDVKD. The CDR3 reads CATSDLQRMAGPNEQFF. The CDR3 coding sequence is TGTGCCACCAGTGATTTGCAGAGGATGGCAGGGCCCAATGAGCAGTTCTTC.

CDR3 nucleotides: TGTGCCAGCAGCCCAAGGACAGGGATTGCACCCCTCCACTTT. Encoded protein: CASSPRTGIAPLHF. V usage is TRBV7-8 and J usage is TRBJ1-6; 8 bases line up with TRBD1. Trimming took 5 bases from V and 11 from J; bases not matched to a gene: 8. The CDR3 loop spans 14 amino acids. Germline loops: CDR1 SGHVS, CDR2 FQNEAQ.